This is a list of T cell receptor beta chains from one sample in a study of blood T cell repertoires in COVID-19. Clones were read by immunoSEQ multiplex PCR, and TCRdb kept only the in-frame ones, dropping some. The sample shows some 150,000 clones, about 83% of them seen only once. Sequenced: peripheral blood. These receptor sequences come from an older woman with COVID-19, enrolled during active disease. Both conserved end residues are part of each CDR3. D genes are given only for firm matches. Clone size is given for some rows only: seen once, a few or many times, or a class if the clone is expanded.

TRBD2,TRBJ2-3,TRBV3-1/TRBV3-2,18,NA,TGTGCCAGCAGCCAAGAGGGGAGACTAGCGGGAGTTACAGATACGCAGTATTTT,CASSQEGRLAGVTDTQYF
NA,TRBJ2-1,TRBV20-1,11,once,TGCAGTGCTGGACGACAGGACGAGCAGTTCTTC,CSAGRQDEQFF
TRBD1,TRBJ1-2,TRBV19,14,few,TGTGCCAGTAGTCGGGACAGGGGGCTCTATGGCTACACCTTC,CASSRDRGLYGYTF
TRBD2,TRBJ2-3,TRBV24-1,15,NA,TGTGCCACCAGTGATCCCGGACTAGGAGCGGATACGCAGTATTTT,CATSDPGLGADTQYF
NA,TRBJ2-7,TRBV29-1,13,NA,TGCAGCGTTGGAGCGGGCGCCACCTACGAGCAGTACTTC,CSVGAGATYEQYF
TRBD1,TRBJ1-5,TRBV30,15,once,TGTGCCTGGAGTCGGGACAGGCTGGGAAATCAGCCCCAGCATTTT,CAWSRDRLGNQPQHF
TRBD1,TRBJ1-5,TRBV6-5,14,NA,TGTGCCACAGGGGGACAGTCACTTAATCAGCCCCAGCATTTT,CATGGQSLNQPQHF
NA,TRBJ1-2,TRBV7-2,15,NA,TGTGCCAGCATCCCCCGGCAGGAACTGAACCATGGCTACACCTTC,CASIPRQELNHGYTF
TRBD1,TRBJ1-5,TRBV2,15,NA,TGTGCCAGCAGTCGGACAGGGCACCGAGATCAGCCCCAGCATTTT,CASSRTGHRDQPQHF
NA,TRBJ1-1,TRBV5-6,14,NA,TGTGCCAGCAGCCGGGTCGGGGTCATTTACGAAGCTTTCTTT,CASSRVGVIYEAFF
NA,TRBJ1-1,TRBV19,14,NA,TGTGCCAGTAGTATAGATCCGGGTTTCACTGAAGCTTTCTTT,CASSIDPGFTEAFF
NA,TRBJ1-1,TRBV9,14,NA,TGTGCCAGCAGCGCCATCAGGGGGAACACTGAAGCTTTCTTT,CASSAIRGNTEAFF
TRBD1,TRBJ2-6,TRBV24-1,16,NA,TGTGCCACCAGTGAATTCAGGGGGCCCGGGGCCAACGTCCTGACTTTC,CATSEFRGPGANVLTF
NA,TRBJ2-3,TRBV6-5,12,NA,TGTGCCAGCAGTTCTACGTCGAATACGCAGTATTTT,CASSSTSNTQYF
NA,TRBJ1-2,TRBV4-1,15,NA,TGCGCCAGCAGCCAAGATCGGTATAGGGGCGATGGCTACACCTTC,CASSQDRYRGDGYTF
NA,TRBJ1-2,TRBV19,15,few,TGTGCCAGTAGTACCCAGGGGAAGGGTAACTATGGCTACACCTTC,CASSTQGKGNYGYTF
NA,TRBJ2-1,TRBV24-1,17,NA,TGTGCCACCAGTGATTTAGGAGGAAATGAGCCCTACAATGAGCAGTTCTTC,CATSDLGGNEPYNEQFF
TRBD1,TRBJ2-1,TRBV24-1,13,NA,TGTGCCACCAGTGATAAAAGGGGGCGCGGACAGTTCTTC,CATSDKRGRGQFF
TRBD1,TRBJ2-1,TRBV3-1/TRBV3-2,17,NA,TGTGCCAGCAGACCCAGGGATCACAGGGGATCCTACAATGAGCAGTTCTTC,CASRPRDHRGSYNEQFF